This paragraph reports one TCR beta chain. The source of the sample is a study of blood T cell repertoires in COVID-19. Study overall: The study drew acute and convalescent COVID-19 samples from the United States, Italy and Spain.

The repertoire was sequenced with immunoSEQ multiplex PCR; TCRdb's copy has only in-frame clones and lacks some. Among approximately 140,000 clones listed, around 89% were seen once. The J segment lost 3 bases and the V segment lost 2 bases, leaving 8 bases of the junction unmatched. The CDR3 totals 16 residues. CDR1 is SGHDT, CDR2 YYEEEE, per germline. The specimen was peripheral blood. The chain employs TRBV5-6 and TRBJ2-7; TRBD1 matches 10 bases. The source is a man between 70 and 80 years old with active COVID-19. The CDR3 here is CASSFGTGAVSYEQYF. The CDR3 region has the DNA TGTGCCAGCAGCTTTGGGACAGGGGCTGTCAGCTACGAGCAGTACTTC.